The clone carrying this T cell receptor beta chain has a handful of counts. Data came from immunoSEQ multiplex PCR; TCRdb stores just in-frame clones and leaves some out. The table lists about 310,000 clones, 85% of them singletons. The CDR3 loop spans 18 amino acids. Germline trimming cut 5 bases from V and 4 bases from J; bases unmatched to any gene: 17. Germline V gene sequence: CDR1 SEHNR, CDR2 FQNEAQ (reference sequence). Participants' reported clinical history set cohort assignment. This entry is derived from a study of blood T cell repertoires in COVID-19. Across the study: The United States, Italy and Spain were the sources of the acute and convalescent COVID-19 samples. Nucleic acid was either cDNA or gDNA, and it came from T cells, B-cell-depleted T cells, or PBMCs.

The chain recombines TRBV7-9 with TRBJ1-2, with 9 bases lining up with TRBD1. Sequences were obtained from PBMCs or T cells enriched from blood (not recorded which). The receptor was isolated from a woman in her 30s who had been exposed to COVID-19. CDR3 bases: TGTGCCAGCAGCCAAACTAAAAATTACAGGGGGCAGTTCTATGGCTACACCTTC. Translation gives CASSQTKNYRGQFYGYTF.